This T cell receptor beta chain was documented in a study of T cell clonotyping in hematopoietic cell transplantation. At the level of the study: Cytoreduction preceded collection of pretransplant recipient samples.

Regarding this clone: The target antigen is unknown.

Time point here: recipient sample about 28 days before transplant, after cytoreduction. Trimming removed 3 bases at V and 4 bases at J, with 9 bases between. The CDR3 spans 13 residues. Germline V gene data show CDR1 as MRHNA and CDR2 as SNTAGT. Findings and limits, study-wide: After transplant, recipient diversity fell while pathologically expanded clonotypes grew through day 180. No sorting was done, leaving CD4 and CD8 contributions mixed. At the given depth, recipient repertoires were over 95% de novo clonotypes.

Clones were sequenced by immunoSEQ multiplex PCR, and TCRdb holds only the in-frame ones, with some missing. Altogether approximately 28,000 clones are present, more than 65% being singletons, with the ten largest covering about a quarter. This TCR derives from a woman aged 60-70 years with acute myeloid leukemia. Some clones in this sample may be carry-over from other donors' samples. Source: peripheral blood mononuclear cells, taken before stem cell transplant. The V and J genes are TRBV6-4 and TRBJ1-2; a possible D gene is TRBD1 (6 bases). The CDR3 region is CASSDGGPYGYTF. The CDR3 DNA sequence: TGTGCCAGCAGTGATGGGGGGCCCTATGGCTACACCTTC.